This T cell receptor beta chain was captured in a study of memory CD4+ T cells and cytomegalovirus serostatus. Single viable CD3+CD4+CD8-CD45RO+ cells were sorted as the memory CD4+ T cells. Positive selection with CD4 microbeads enriched total CD4+ T cells. Here immunoSEQ multiplex PCR was the method, and the copy in TCRdb shows in-frame clones only, minus some. The data contain about 58,000 clones, 82% of them singletons. The source material was memory CD4+ T cells from blood. The receptor was derived from an adult in good health and CMV-seronegative. Some clones in this sample may be carry-over from other donors' samples.

The CDR3 is CASSPQTNTEAFF. The CDR3 region has the DNA TGTGCCAGCTCACCACAAACGAACACTGAAGCTTTCTTT. The chain recombines TRBV18 with TRBJ1-1; D is unresolved. The CDR3 sequence is 13 residues long. Trimming left V 1 base short and J 1 base short, with 4 bases between. Germline loops: CDR1 KGHSH, CDR2 LQKENI.